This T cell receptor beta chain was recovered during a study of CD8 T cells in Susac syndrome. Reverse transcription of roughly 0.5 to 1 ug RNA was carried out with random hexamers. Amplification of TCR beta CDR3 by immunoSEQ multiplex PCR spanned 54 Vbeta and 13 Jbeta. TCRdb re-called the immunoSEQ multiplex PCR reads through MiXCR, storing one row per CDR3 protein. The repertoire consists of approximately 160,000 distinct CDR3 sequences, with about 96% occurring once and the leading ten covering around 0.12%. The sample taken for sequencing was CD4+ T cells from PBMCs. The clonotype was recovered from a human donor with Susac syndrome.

The CDR3 DNA reads as TGTGCCAGCACCAGGACGATGGGCAATCAGCCCCAGCATTTT. Amino acids: CASTRTMGNQPQHF. The V gene is TRBV6-2 or TRBV6-3, the J gene TRBJ1-5; the D is unclear. Trimming left V 7 bases short and J 2 bases short, with 12 bases between. Germline V gene lookup returns CDR1 MNHEY and CDR2 SVGEGT. This CDR3 is 14 amino acids long.